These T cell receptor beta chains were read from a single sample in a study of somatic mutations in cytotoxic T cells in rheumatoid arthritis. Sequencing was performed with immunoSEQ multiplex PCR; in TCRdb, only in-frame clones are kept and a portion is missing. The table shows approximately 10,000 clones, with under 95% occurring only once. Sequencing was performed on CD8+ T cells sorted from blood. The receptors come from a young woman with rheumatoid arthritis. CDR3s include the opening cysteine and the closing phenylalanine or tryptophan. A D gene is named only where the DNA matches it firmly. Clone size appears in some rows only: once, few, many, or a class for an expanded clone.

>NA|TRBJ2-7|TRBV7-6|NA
CASSPGGGPTYEQYF
TGTGCCAGCAGCCCCGGTGGGGGCCCCACCTACGAGCAGTACTTC
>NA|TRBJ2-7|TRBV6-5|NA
CASSYSRGGSSYEQYF
TGTGCCAGCAGTTACTCGAGAGGGGGAAGCTCCTACGAGCAGTACTTC
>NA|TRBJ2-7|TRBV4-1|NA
CASSQVDTDPYEQYF
TGCGCCAGCAGCCAAGTCGACACAGACCCCTACGAGCAGTACTTC
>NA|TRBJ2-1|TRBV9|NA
CASSVESTGSRQNEQFF
TGTGCCAGCAGCGTAGAGAGTACCGGGAGTAGACAAAATGAGCAGTTCTTC
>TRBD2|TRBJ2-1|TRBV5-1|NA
CASSRGTSGASSYNEQFF
TGCGCCAGCAGCCGAGGGACTAGCGGGGCTAGCTCCTACAATGAGCAGTTCTTC
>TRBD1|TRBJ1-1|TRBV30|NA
CAWRDQTGPEAFF
TGTGCCTGGAGGGACCAGACAGGGCCTGAAGCTTTCTTT
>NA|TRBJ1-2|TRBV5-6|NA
CASSLGLRRSNYGYTF
TGTGCCAGCAGCTTAGGTCTACGGAGATCTAACTATGGCTACACCTTC
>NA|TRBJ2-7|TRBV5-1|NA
CASSTLAQEPDEQYF
TGCGCCAGCAGCACCCTTGCCCAGGAACCGGACGAGCAGTACTTC
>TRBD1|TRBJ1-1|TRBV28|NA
CASSHGTGGITEAFF
TGTGCCAGCAGTCACGGGACAGGGGGCATCACTGAAGCTTTCTTT
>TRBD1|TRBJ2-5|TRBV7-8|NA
CASSSSIDRGRRLGETQYF
TGTGCCAGCAGCTCCTCTATCGACAGGGGGCGACGGTTGGGAGAGACCCAGTACTTC
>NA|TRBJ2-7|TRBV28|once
CASRGGTGASYEQYF
TGTGCCAGCAGGGGGGGGACAGGAGCATCCTACGAGCAGTACTTC
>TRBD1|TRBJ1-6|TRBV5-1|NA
CASSPSGTGYFFDSPLHF
TGCGCCAGCAGTCCGAGCGGGACAGGGTACTTCTTTGATTCACCCCTCCACTTT
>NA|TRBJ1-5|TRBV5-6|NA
CASSLYLARRSNQPQHF
TGTGCCAGCAGCTTGTATTTGGCCAGGCGTAGCAATCAGCCCCAGCATTTT
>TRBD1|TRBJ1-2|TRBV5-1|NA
CASSLTGGHYGYTF
TGCGCCAGCAGCTTGACAGGGGGACACTATGGCTACACCTTC
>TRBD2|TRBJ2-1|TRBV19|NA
CASSLGGGGAYNEQFF
TGTGCCAGTAGCCTCGGAGGCGGGGGGGCCTACAATGAGCAGTTCTTC
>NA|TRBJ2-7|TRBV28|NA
CASSLVDWYEQYF
TGTGCCAGCAGTTTAGTTGACTGGTACGAGCAGTACTTC
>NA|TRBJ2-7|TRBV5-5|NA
CASSFYYGWRYF
TGTGCCAGCAGCTTCTATTACGGCTGGAGGTACTTC
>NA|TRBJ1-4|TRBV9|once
CASSVQGTNEKLFF
TGTGCCAGCAGCGTACAGGGAACTAATGAAAAACTGTTTTTT
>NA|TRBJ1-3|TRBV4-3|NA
CASSQVAGHGNTIYF
TGCGCCAGCAGCCAAGTGGCAGGACATGGAAACACCATATATTTT
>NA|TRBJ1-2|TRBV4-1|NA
CASSQGLRQVLNYGYTF
TGCGCCAGCAGCCAAGGTCTCCGGCAGGTCCTTAACTATGGCTACACCTTC
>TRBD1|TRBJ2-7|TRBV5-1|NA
CASSLEPPGQGYVYEQYF
TGCGCCAGCAGCTTGGAGCCCCCGGGACAGGGTTACGTCTACGAGCAGTACTTC
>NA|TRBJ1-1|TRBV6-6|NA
CASSKDRTVGAFF
TGTGCCAGCAGTAAGGACAGAACGGTCGGGGCTTTCTTT
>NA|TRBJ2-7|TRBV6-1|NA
CASTTGSYEQYF
TGTGCCAGCACCACAGGATCCTACGAGCAGTACTTC
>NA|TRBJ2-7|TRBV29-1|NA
CSVHGDEQYF
TGCAGCGTCCACGGGGACGAGCAGTACTTC
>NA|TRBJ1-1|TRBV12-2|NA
CASRSQTQRITEAFF
TGTGCAAGTCGCTCACAGACCCAACGCATCACTGAAGCTTTCTTT
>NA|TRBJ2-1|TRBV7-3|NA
CASSVQGGEQFF
TGTGCCAGCAGCGTACAGGGCGGTGAGCAGTTCTTC
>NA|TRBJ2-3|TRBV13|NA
CASSLVGWGTDTQYF
TGTGCCAGCAGCTTAGTCGGGTGGGGCACAGATACGCAGTATTTT
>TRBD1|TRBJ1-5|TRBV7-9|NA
CASSPQGDNQPQHF
TGTGCCAGCAGCCCACAGGGGGACAATCAGCCCCAGCATTTT
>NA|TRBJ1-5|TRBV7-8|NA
CASSPEDSNQPQHF
TGTGCCAGCAGCCCGGAGGACAGTAATCAGCCCCAGCATTTT
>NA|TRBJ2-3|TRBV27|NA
CASSLWGTGTSTDTQYF
TGTGCCAGCAGTTTATGGGGAACAGGAACTAGCACAGATACGCAGTATTTT
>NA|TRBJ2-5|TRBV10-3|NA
CAISESGLKVETQYF
TGTGCCATCAGTGAGTCTGGACTAAAGGTGGAGACCCAGTACTTC
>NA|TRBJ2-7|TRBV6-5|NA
CASSYSRGWVYEQYF
TGTGCCAGCAGTTACTCACGGGGTTGGGTCTACGAGCAGTACTTC
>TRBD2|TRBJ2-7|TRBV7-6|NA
CASSGEERGAGDEQYF
TGTGCCAGCAGCGGTGAGGAGCGGGGGGCGGGTGACGAGCAGTACTTC
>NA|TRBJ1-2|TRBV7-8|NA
CASSLESGYGYTF
TGTGCCAGCAGCTTAGAATCGGGGTATGGCTACACCTTC
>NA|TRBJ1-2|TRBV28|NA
CASSLWGGRGDGYTF
TGTGCCAGCAGTTTATGGGGAGGGAGAGGTGACGGCTACACCTTC
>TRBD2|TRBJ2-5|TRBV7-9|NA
CASSLRSGGGGETQYF
TGTGCCAGCAGCCTACGGAGCGGGGGAGGTGGCGAGACCCAGTACTTC
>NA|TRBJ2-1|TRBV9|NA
CASSVANEQFF
TGTGCCAGCAGCGTAGCTAATGAGCAGTTCTTC
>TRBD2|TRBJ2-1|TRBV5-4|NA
CASSFRTSGGDEQFF
TGTGCCAGCAGCTTTAGGACTAGCGGGGGGGATGAGCAGTTCTTC
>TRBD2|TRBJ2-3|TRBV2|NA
CASSPGLAEVTDTQYF
TGTGCCAGCAGCCCCGGACTAGCCGAAGTCACAGATACGCAGTATTTT
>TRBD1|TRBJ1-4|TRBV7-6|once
CASSPTGGANEKLFF
TGTGCCAGCAGCCCCACAGGGGGGGCTAATGAAAAACTGTTTTTT
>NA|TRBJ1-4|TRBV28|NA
CASSLTGMGTNEKLFF
TGTGCCAGCAGTCTTACAGGGATGGGTACCAATGAAAAACTGTTTTTT
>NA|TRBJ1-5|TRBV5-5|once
CASSLWSSNQPQHF
TGTGCCAGCAGCTTGTGGAGTAGCAATCAGCCCCAGCATTTT
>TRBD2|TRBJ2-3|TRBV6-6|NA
CASRPLAGLTDTQYF
TGTGCCAGCAGACCTCTAGCGGGGCTCACAGATACGCAGTATTTT
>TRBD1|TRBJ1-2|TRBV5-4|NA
CASSPRPTGGEYYGYTF
TGTGCCAGCAGCCCCCGCCCGACAGGGGGCGAGTACTATGGCTACACCTTC
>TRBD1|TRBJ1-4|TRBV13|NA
CASSLPGTGGGKLFF
TGTGCCAGCAGCCTACCCGGGACAGGGGGTGGAAAACTGTTTTTT
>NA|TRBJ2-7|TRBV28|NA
CASSFRGYEQYF
TGTGCCAGCAGTTTCAGGGGATACGAGCAGTACTTC
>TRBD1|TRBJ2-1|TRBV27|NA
CASTSWDRDNEQFF
TGTGCCAGCACTTCATGGGACAGGGACAATGAGCAGTTCTTC
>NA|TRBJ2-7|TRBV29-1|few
CSVELSSSSYEQYF
TGCAGCGTTGAATTGAGTAGTAGCTCCTACGAGCAGTACTTC
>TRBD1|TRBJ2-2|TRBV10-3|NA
CAIQDRADTGELFF
TGTGCCATCCAGGACAGGGCGGACACCGGGGAGCTGTTTTTT
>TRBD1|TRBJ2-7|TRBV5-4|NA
CASSSRDRESYEQYF
TGTGCCAGCAGCTCCCGGGACAGGGAATCCTACGAGCAGTACTTC
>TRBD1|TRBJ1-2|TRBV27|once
CASRIPQTGLGYGYTF
TGTGCCAGCCGGATCCCCCAGACAGGGTTAGGGTATGGCTACACCTTC
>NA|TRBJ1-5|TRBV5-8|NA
CASSPPRTASNQPQHF
TGTGCCAGCAGCCCACCTCGGACAGCCAGCAATCAGCCCCAGCATTTT
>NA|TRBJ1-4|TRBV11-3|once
CASSLQGLGNEKLFF
TGTGCCAGCAGCTTACAGGGGCTGGGGAATGAAAAACTGTTTTTT